A single T cell receptor (beta chain) is shown here with its context. Its antigen is unknown. Base quality data are lacking; no much larger clone is found one base away. Systemically healthy Caucasian individuals from Russia, some 36 in total and aged about 6 to 100 years, were included as donors. Each donor gave roughly 11 milliliters of peripheral blood, drawn into EDTA-treated Vacutainer tubes. PBMCs were isolated by Ficoll-Paque density-gradient centrifugation, with at least 6 million obtained per sample. Trizol reagent was used to extract total RNA from PBMCs, with at least 5 micrograms per sample. For every donor, flow cytometry on a PBMC aliquot measured the percentage of naive CD45RAhigh/CD27high T cells. The data were obtained in a study of blood T cells in healthy people across ages (dated by TCRdb to about 2015). Study-level background: In model experiments, roughly one uniquely barcoded TCR beta cDNA molecule per two T cells was captured by template switching. Age-related changes in TCR beta repertoire diversity were measured in the study by deep sequencing normalized with unique cDNA molecular identifiers. Four age groups were formed from the donors: young (average about 17 years), middle-aged (less than 40), aged (under 70) and long-lived (more than 75). To avoid experimental bias, donors of different ages were spread randomly across the sequencing lanes. The study analyzed two additional independent replicas of 1 million unique cDNA reads from the same blood draw for two donors, one aged 18 to 30 and one aged 80 or older.

The method behind the library was 5' RACE. A second PCR of roughly 6 to 11 cycles was performed with a sample-barcoded 5' primer and a J-beta primer mix. A template-switch 5' adaptor carrying 12 random nucleotides introduced a unique molecular identifier onto each TCR beta cDNA molecule. Each sample yielded at least 3 million CDR3-containing paired-end reads. First-strand cDNA was synthesized from all RNA with the Mint cDNA synthesis kit, primed by a TRBC-specific oligonucleotide. After uracil-DNA glycosylase treatment, a first 18-cycle PCR used universal primers M1SS and BC2_uni_R on all cDNA. On the study's bioinformatics: Normalization of each sample was performed by random selection of 1 million high-quality reads, each carrying a distinct molecular identifier. Reads with shared molecular identifiers were discarded instead of being binned into consensus sequences. MiTCR, set to a Q25 quality threshold and the strictest error-elimination algorithm, was used for CDR3 identification, clonotype clustering and error correction. A nonparametric unseen species model with Euler transformation was used to estimate a lower bound on total TCR beta diversity. The public sequencing data were trimmed at Q25 with fastp and processed into clonotypes with MiXCR by TCRdb, which kept only in-frame beta chains. When rows share a CDR3 protein, they turn into one entry using the most common DNA and genes. The V and J calls reflect TCRdb's pipeline rather than the authors' work. The sample profile shows 1,800,000 or so distinct CDR3 sequences; approximately 39% of them were found once. In total, the top ten clones hold 20% to 25% of the sample.

From the germline V gene, CDR1 is SGHVS and CDR2 is FQNEAQ. The CDR3 runs 15 residues from the cysteine to the phenylalanine. The kept DNA is CDR3 alone, 45 bases in frame from the first base. Relative to germline, V is 5 bases shorter and J is 0 bases shorter, with 13 bases between their ends. Summary of the overall study and its limitations: Because the CMV infection status of the donors was unknown, age-related changes in expanded clonotypes may potentially have been confounded. Observed TCR beta diversity per million T cells fell roughly linearly with age, and a significant reduction was already apparent by age roughly 40. Bulk unsorted PBMC profiling prevented conclusive comparison of naive and antigen-experienced compartments. Compared with the aged group, more naive CD4+ T cells, fewer expanded clones and increased TCR diversity were shown by the long-lived group, suggesting age selection. Total diversity estimates from one million sequenced T cells were considered lower bounds and underestimates. The percentage of naive T cells measured by flow cytometry correlated strongly with observed TCR beta diversity.

The receptor was derived from a human donor in good health. The sequence joins TRBV7-8 to TRBJ2-5, and the D gene may be TRBD1, 6 bases matching. Sequencing used blood. CDR3 loop: CASSITGTNQETQYF. The bases read TGTGCCAGCAGCATCACCGGGACAAACCAAGAGACCCAGTACTTC.